This TCR beta chain was sequenced for a study of response to subunit inactivated influenza vaccine. Findings of the study overall: Only a handful of new T cells, the authors suggested, are recruited with each seasonal influenza vaccination.

Ten or more counts support this clonotype. Its antigen is unknown. In TCRdb, the RT-PCR reads were re-called with MiXCR into one record per CDR3 protein. The repertoire consists of about 650,000 distinct CDR3 sequences, with approximately 14% occurring once and the leading ten covering more than 9%. CDR1 is DFQATT, CDR2 SNEGSKA, per germline (reference sequence). The CDR3 consists of 15 residues. The ends lost 6 bases at V and 5 bases at J; junction bases unmatched: 11. This chain uses TRBV20-1 with TRBJ2-1, with 9 nucleotides matching TRBD2. This sequence was found in a man over 45 who received an inactivated influenza vaccine. The specimen comprised PBMCs from blood, sampled less than 13 days after vaccination. CDR3 in DNA: TGCAGTGCCCCCGATGCTAGCGGGGCGCACAATGAGCAGTTCTTC. It translates to CSAPDASGAHNEQFF.